The rows below give T cell receptor beta chains drawn from one sample of a study of tumor-infiltrating lymphocytes in primary liver carcinoma. TCRdb re-analysed the multiplex PCR reads in MiXCR, keeping a single row per CDR3 protein. Of roughly 180,000 distinct CDR3 sequences in the sample, over 45% were seen once. The specimen sequenced was peripheral blood. Source of these receptors: a middle-aged man with primary liver carcinoma and hepatitis B virus infection. Each CDR3 is given with its conserved first and last residue. Fields, in order: V gene, J gene, CDR3 protein.

V: TRBV10-3; J: TRBJ2-1; CDR3: CAISDYNDGTRANNEQFF
V: TRBV5-6; J: TRBJ2-7; CDR3: CASSLGRERTSEYEQYF
V: TRBV28; J: TRBJ2-2; CDR3: CASSSLAGGTGELFF
V: TRBV11-2; J: TRBJ2-3; CDR3: CASSVEMYTQYF
V: TRBV11-2; J: NA; CDR3: CASSSLDGDTQFF
V: TRBV11-2; J: TRBJ2-3; CDR3: CASSLLGQGSTDTQYF
V: TRBV7-8; J: TRBJ2-7; CDR3: CASSLTSASVSGTGYGQYF
V: TRBV4-2; J: TRBJ2-1; CDR3: CASSQDGGTDEQFF
V: TRBV5-1; J: TRBJ2-1; CDR3: CASIKTGSSYNEQFF
V: TRBV29-1; J: TRBJ1-1; CDR3: CSLVLTGGGTEALF
V: TRBV5-5; J: TRBJ2-7; CDR3: CASSLKGPGSYEQYF